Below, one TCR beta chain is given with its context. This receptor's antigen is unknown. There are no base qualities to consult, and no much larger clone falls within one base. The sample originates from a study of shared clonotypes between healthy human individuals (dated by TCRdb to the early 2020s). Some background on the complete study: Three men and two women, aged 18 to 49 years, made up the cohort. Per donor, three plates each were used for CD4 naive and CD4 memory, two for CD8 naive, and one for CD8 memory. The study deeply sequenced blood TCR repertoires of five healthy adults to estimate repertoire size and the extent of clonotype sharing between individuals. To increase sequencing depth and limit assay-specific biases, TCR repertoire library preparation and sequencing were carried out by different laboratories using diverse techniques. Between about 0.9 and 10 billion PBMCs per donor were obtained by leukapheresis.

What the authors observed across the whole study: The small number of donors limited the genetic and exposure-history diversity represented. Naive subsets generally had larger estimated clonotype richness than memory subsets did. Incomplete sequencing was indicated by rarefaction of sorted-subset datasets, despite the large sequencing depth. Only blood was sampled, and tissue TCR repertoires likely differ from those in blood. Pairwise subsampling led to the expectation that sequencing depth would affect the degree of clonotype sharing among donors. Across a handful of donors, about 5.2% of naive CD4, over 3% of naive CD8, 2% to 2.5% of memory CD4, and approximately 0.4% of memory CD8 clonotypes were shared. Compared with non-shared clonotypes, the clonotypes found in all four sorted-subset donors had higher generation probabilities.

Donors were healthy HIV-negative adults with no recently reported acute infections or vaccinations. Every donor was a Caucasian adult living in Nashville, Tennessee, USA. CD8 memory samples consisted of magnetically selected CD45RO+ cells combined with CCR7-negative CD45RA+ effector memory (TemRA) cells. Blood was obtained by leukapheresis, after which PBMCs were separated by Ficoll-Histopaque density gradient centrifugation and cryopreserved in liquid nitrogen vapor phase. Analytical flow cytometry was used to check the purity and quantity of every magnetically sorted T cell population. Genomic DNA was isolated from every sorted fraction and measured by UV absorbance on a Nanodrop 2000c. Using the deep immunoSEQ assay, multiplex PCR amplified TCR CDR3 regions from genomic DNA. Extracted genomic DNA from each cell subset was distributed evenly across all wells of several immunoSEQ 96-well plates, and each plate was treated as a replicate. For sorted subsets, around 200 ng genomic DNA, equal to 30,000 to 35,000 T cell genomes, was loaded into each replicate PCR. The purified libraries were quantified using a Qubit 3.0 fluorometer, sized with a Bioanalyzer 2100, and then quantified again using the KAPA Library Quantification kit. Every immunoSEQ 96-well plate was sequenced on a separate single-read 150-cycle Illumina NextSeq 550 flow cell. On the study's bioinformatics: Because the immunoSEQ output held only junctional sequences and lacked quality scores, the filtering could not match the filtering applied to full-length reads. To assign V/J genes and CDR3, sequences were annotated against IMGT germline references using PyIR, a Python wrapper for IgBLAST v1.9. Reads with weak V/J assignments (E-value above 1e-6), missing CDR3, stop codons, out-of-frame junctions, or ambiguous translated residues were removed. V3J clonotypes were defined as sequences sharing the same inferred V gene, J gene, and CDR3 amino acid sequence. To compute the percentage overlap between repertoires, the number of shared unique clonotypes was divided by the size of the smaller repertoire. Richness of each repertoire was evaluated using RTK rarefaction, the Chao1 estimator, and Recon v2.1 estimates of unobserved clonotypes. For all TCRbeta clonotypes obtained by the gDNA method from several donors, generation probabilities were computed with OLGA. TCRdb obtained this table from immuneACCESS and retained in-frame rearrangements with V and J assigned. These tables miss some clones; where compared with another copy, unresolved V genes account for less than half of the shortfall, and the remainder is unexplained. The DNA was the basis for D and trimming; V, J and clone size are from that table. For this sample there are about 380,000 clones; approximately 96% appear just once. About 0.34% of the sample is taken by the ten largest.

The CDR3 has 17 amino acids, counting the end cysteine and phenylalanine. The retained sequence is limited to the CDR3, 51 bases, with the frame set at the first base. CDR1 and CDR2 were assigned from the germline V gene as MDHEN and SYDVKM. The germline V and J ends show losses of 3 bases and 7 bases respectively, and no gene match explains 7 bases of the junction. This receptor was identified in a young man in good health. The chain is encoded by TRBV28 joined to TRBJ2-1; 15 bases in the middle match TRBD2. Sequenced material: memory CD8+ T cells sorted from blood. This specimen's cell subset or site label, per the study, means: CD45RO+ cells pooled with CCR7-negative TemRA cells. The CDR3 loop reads CASSLGTSGRIRNEQFF. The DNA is TGTGCCAGCAGTTTGGGGACTAGCGGGAGGATTAGAAATGAGCAGTTCTTC.